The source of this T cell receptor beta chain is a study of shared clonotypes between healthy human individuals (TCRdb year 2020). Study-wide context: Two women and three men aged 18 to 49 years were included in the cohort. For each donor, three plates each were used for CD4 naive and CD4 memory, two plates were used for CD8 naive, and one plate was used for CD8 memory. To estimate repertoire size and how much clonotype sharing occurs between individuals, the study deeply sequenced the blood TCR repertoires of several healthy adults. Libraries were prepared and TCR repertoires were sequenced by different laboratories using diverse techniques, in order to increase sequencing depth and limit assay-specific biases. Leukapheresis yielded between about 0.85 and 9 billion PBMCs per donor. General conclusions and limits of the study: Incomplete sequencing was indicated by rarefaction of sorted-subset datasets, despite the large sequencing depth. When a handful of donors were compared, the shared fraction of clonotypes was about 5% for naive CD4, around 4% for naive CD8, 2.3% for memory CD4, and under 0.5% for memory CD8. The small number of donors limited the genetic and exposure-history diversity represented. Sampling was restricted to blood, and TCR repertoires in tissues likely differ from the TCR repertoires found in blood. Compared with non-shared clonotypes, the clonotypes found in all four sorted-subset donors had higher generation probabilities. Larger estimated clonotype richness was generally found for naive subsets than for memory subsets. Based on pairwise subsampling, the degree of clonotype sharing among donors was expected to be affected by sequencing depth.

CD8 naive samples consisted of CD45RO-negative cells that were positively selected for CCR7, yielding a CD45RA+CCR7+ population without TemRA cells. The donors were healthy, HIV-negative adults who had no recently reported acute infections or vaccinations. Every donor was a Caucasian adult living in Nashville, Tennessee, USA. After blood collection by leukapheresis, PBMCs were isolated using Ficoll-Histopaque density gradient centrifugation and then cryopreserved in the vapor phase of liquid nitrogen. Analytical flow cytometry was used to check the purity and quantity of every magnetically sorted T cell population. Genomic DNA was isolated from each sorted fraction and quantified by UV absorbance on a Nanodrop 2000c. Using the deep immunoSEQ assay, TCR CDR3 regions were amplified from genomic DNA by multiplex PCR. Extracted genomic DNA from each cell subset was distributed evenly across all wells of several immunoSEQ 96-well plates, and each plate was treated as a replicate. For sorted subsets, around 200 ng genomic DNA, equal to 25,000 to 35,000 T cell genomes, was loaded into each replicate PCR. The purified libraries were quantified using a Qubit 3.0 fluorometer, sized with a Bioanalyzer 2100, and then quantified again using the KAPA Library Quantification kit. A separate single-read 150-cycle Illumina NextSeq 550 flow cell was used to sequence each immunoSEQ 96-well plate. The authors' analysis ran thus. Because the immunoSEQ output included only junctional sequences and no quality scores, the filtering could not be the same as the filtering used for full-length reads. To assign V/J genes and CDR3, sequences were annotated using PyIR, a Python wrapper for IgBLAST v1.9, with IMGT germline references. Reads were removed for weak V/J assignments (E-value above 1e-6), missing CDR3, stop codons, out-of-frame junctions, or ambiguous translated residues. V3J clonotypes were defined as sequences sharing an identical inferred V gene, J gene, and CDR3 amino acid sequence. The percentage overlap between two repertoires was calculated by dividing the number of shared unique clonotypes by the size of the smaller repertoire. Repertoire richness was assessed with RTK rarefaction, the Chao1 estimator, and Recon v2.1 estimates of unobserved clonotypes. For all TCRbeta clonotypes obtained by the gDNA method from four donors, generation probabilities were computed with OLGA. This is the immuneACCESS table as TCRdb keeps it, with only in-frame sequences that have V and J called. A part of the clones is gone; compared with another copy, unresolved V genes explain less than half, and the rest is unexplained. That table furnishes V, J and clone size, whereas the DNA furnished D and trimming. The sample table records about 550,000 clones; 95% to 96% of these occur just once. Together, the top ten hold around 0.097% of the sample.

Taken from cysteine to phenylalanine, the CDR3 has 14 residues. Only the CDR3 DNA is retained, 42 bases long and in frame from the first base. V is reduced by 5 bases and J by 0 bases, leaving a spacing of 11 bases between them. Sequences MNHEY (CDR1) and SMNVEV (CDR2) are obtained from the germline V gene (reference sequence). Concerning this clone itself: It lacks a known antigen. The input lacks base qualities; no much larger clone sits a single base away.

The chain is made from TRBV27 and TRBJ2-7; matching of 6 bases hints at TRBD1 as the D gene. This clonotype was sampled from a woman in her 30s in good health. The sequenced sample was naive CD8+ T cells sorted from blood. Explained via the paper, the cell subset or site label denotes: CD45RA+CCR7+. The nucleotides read TGTGCCAGCAGTCAACAGGGTACCTCCTACGAGCAGTACTTC. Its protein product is CASSQQGTSYEQYF.